This T cell receptor (beta chain) derives from a study of CD8 T cells in Susac syndrome (dated by TCRdb to between 2018 and 2020). General notes on the study: Of the Susac syndrome patients who were sequenced, roughly 6 had clinically active disease and roughly 8 were in clinical remission. At the time of blood withdrawal, Susac syndrome patients were either therapy-naive, taking corticosteroids (with some also receiving IVIg), or on IVIg alone. The study used repertoire sequencing to test whether antigen drove CD8+ T cell activation and differentiation in Susac syndrome.

Findings and caveats that apply to the study as a whole: In patients with Susac syndrome, the CD4+ T cell repertoire showed no detectable clonal expansion. The TCR sequencing and HLA analysis was acknowledged to have included a relatively small number of individuals.

Peripheral blood CD8+ and CD4+ T cells from healthy donors, Susac syndrome patients and multiple sclerosis patients were profiled using high-throughput TCR beta sequencing. Recently defined diagnostic criteria for definite or probable disease were met by the Susac syndrome patients. CD8+ TEMRA cells were enriched by FACS, while bulk CD8+ and CD4+ T cells were purified by magnetic negative isolation. Blood was drawn into EDTA tubes, processed within 24 hours, and PBMCs were isolated by density gradient centrifugation. PBMCs intended for TCR sequencing were frozen in liquid nitrogen and were later thawed in a 37 degrees C water bath. The sorted or isolated CD4+, CD8+ and CD8+ TEMRA cells had a purity of 90% or higher. RNA was extracted with the RNeasy kit and 0.5 to 1 ug was reverse transcribed using random hexamers. TCR beta CDR3 regions were amplified with the immunoSEQ multiplex PCR assay covering 54 Vbeta and 13 Jbeta segments. PCR amplification bias was corrected using a synthetic template baseline for primer optimization and computational correction. In the source study's methods: Reads were annotated to V, D and J genes according to IMGT and were analyzed with immunoSEQ Analyzer, with only productive sequences retained. Clonality was computed as one minus Shannon entropy normalized by log2 of the number of productive unique sequences. For each patient and control, public and private clones were evaluated within the 100 most prevalent clones. A clone was defined as Susac-specific if it was absent from the healthy and MS cohorts, from about a thousand published viral clones and from other ImmuneACCESS disease sequences. TCRdb's own reprocessing of the public reads used fastp at Q25 and MiXCR and kept productive beta chains. Every entry covers one CDR3 protein and lists the most common genes and DNA from its rows. These V and J calls derive from TCRdb rather than the authors' analysis. The sample has under 95,000 distinct CDR3 sequences on record, roughly 94% of them singletons. About 0.28% of the sample rests with the top ten.

Remarks on this clonotype: The specificity of this receptor is unknown. Qualities for individual bases were not recorded, and no much larger clone is one base off.

According to the germline V gene, CDR1 reads SGDLS and CDR2 reads YYNGEE. The CDR3, from cysteine to phenylalanine, totals 15 residues. The only DNA kept is the CDR3, 45 bases in frame from the first base. Relative to germline, V is missing 4 bases and J is missing 5 bases, with 4 bases of the junction outside any gene match. The sequencing sample was made of CD4+ T cells from PBMCs. In this chain, TRBV9 is recombined with TRBJ1-6, with 9 middle bases fitting TRBD1. The TCR sequence derives from a human donor with Susac syndrome. The DNA sequence follows: TGTGCCAGCAGCCTCCGGGACAGGGATAATTCACCCCTCCACTTT. Its protein reads: CASSLRDRDNSPLHF.